The rows below give T cell receptor beta chains drawn from one sample of a study of response to subunit inactivated influenza vaccine. TCRdb reanalysed the RT-PCR reads using MiXCR and keeps one entry per CDR3 protein. The sample shows 530,000 or so distinct CDR3 sequences, about an eighth of them seen only once. This sample comprised PBMCs from blood, obtained on the day of vaccination. The receptors derive from a man aged 50 to 60 who received an inactivated influenza vaccine. The CDR3 runs from the conserved cysteine through the conserved F or W. A D gene is named only where the DNA matches it firmly. Not every row has a clone size; where given, it reads once, few, many or a size class.

d_gene: TRBD1; abundance: few; v_gene: TRBV4-1; j_gene: TRBJ2-7; CDR3nt: TGCGCCAGCAGCCAACCGGTACAGGGGGCCCACGAGCAGTACTTC; CDR3aa: CASSQPVQGAHEQYF
d_gene: NA; abundance: NA; v_gene: TRBV20-1; j_gene: TRBJ2-7; CDR3nt: TGCAGTGCTAGAGATTTGTCCCTGAACAACTACGAGCAGTACTTC; CDR3aa: CSARDLSLNNYEQYF
d_gene: NA; abundance: many; v_gene: TRBV12-3/TRBV12-4; j_gene: TRBJ2-1; CDR3nt: TGTGCCAGCTCTAGGAGATTGTCCTACAATGAGCAGTTCTTC; CDR3aa: CASSRRLSYNEQFF
d_gene: NA; abundance: NA; v_gene: TRBV5-5; j_gene: TRBJ1-4; CDR3nt: TGTGCCATCAGCTCGATAGTCCAAGGGGCTAATGAAAAACTGTTTTTT; CDR3aa: CAISSIVQGANEKLFF
d_gene: TRBD1; abundance: NA; v_gene: TRBV27; j_gene: TRBJ2-5; CDR3nt: TGTGCCAGCAGTTTAGGTTTTTTAGGGACAGGGGGCATGGAGACCCAGTACTTC; CDR3aa: CASSLGFLGTGGMETQYF
d_gene: NA; abundance: many; v_gene: TRBV6-2/TRBV6-3; j_gene: TRBJ1-1; CDR3nt: TGTGCCAGCAGTTACGGGAGCCACACTGAAGCTTTCTTT; CDR3aa: CASSYGSHTEAFF
d_gene: TRBD1; abundance: NA; v_gene: TRBV10-2; j_gene: TRBJ2-7; CDR3nt: TGCGCCAGCAGTGTGGGACAGCCCTACGAGCAGTACTTC; CDR3aa: CASSVGQPYEQYF
d_gene: NA; abundance: NA; v_gene: TRBV6-2/TRBV6-3; j_gene: TRBJ2-2; CDR3nt: TGTGCCAGCAATGGACCCTCGACCGGGGAGCTGTTTTTT; CDR3aa: CASNGPSTGELFF
d_gene: TRBD1; abundance: NA; v_gene: TRBV7-6; j_gene: TRBJ2-3; CDR3nt: TGTGCCAGCAGCTTCGGGACAGGACTTTTCACAGATACGCAGTATTTT; CDR3aa: CASSFGTGLFTDTQYF
d_gene: NA; abundance: few; v_gene: TRBV27; j_gene: TRBJ2-7; CDR3nt: TGTGCCAGCAGTCCGAGCCGCGGAACCTACGAGCAGTACTTC; CDR3aa: CASSPSRGTYEQYF
d_gene: TRBD2; abundance: many; v_gene: TRBV12-3/TRBV12-4; j_gene: TRBJ2-1; CDR3nt: TGTGCCAGCAGTCCGCCTGGGGTAGCGGGGTCTAATGAGCAGTTCTTC; CDR3aa: CASSPPGVAGSNEQFF
d_gene: TRBD1; abundance: few; v_gene: TRBV11-2; j_gene: TRBJ2-3; CDR3nt: TGTGCCAGCACCTCCGAAACATACTTAAGGACAGGGCTAAGCACAGATACGCAGTATTTT; CDR3aa: CASTSETYLRTGLSTDTQYF
d_gene: NA; abundance: many; v_gene: TRBV29-1; j_gene: TRBJ2-5; CDR3nt: TGCAGCGTTGAGGGGGGACAGACCCAGTACTTC; CDR3aa: CSVEGGQTQYF
d_gene: NA; abundance: NA; v_gene: TRBV12-3/TRBV12-4; j_gene: TRBJ2-2; CDR3nt: TGTGCCAGCAGTAGCAGGGTGGCCGGGGAGCTGTTTTTT; CDR3aa: CASSSRVAGELFF
d_gene: TRBD1; abundance: few; v_gene: TRBV10-3; j_gene: TRBJ2-3; CDR3nt: TGTGCCATCAAGGTCGGCAGGGGGACAGATACGCAGTATTTT; CDR3aa: CAIKVGRGTDTQYF
d_gene: NA; abundance: few; v_gene: TRBV4-3; j_gene: TRBJ2-7; CDR3nt: TGCGCCAGCAGCCAAGGGGCGGGACATACCTACGAGCAGTACTTC; CDR3aa: CASSQGAGHTYEQYF
d_gene: TRBD2; abundance: few; v_gene: TRBV20-1; j_gene: TRBJ2-1; CDR3nt: TGCAGTGCCCGCGGTAGCGGGAGGGCTAAAGGCGCTGAGCAGTTCTTC; CDR3aa: CSARGSGRAKGAEQFF
d_gene: NA; abundance: few; v_gene: TRBV24-1; j_gene: TRBJ2-2; CDR3nt: TGTGCCACCAGTGTAGGACAAACGACCGGGGAGCTGTTTTTT; CDR3aa: CATSVGQTTGELFF
d_gene: NA; abundance: few; v_gene: TRBV5-1; j_gene: TRBJ2-1; CDR3nt: TGCGCCAGCGCCGGGGAACTCTCCTACAATGAGCAGTTCTTC; CDR3aa: CASAGELSYNEQFF
d_gene: TRBD2; abundance: NA; v_gene: TRBV4-2; j_gene: TRBJ2-2; CDR3nt: TGTGCCAGCAGCCAAGACGGGGGGAGGGCCGGGAACACCGGGGAGCTGTTTTTT; CDR3aa: CASSQDGGRAGNTGELFF
d_gene: NA; abundance: many; v_gene: TRBV4-2; j_gene: TRBJ2-3; CDR3nt: TGTGCCAGCAGCCAAGAAGTAGGCACAGATACGCAGTATTTT; CDR3aa: CASSQEVGTDTQYF
d_gene: NA; abundance: few; v_gene: TRBV30; j_gene: TRBJ2-7; CDR3nt: TGTGCCTGGAGGGGGGCCGTCAACACCTACGAGCAGTACTTC; CDR3aa: CAWRGAVNTYEQYF
d_gene: NA; abundance: few; v_gene: TRBV7-8; j_gene: TRBJ1-6; CDR3nt: TGTGCCAGCAGCCACGAAGTAGGGACTAATTCACCCCTCCACTTT; CDR3aa: CASSHEVGTNSPLHF
d_gene: NA; abundance: many; v_gene: TRBV4-3; j_gene: TRBJ2-2; CDR3nt: TGCGCCAGCAGCGCAGGGAGGTACACCGGGGAGCTGTTTTTT; CDR3aa: CASSAGRYTGELFF
d_gene: NA; abundance: NA; v_gene: TRBV4-1; j_gene: TRBJ2-5; CDR3nt: TGCGCCAGCAGCCAAGACCTAGTTAAAGAGACCCAGTACTTC; CDR3aa: CASSQDLVKETQYF
d_gene: NA; abundance: NA; v_gene: TRBV21-1; j_gene: TRBJ2-7; CDR3nt: TGTGCCAGCAGCAAAGTGGCAGCTTATAATACTACCTACGAGCAGTACTTC; CDR3aa: CASSKVAAYNTTYEQYF
d_gene: NA; abundance: few; v_gene: TRBV7-9; j_gene: TRBJ2-6; CDR3nt: TGTGCCAGCAGCCGTACGGACCCTGGGGCCAACGTCCTGACTTTC; CDR3aa: CASSRTDPGANVLTF
d_gene: NA; abundance: few; v_gene: TRBV24-1; j_gene: TRBJ2-2; CDR3nt: TGTGCCTCCAGTCGAGGGGGGGCCGGCACCGGGGAGCTGTTTTTT; CDR3aa: CASSRGGAGTGELFF
d_gene: NA; abundance: few; v_gene: TRBV11-2; j_gene: TRBJ2-4; CDR3nt: TGTGCCAGCAGCCCGGTTGGCAAAAACATTCAGTACTTC; CDR3aa: CASSPVGKNIQYF
d_gene: TRBD2; abundance: few; v_gene: TRBV7-6; j_gene: TRBJ2-5; CDR3nt: TGTGCCAGCAGCTTGGGGACTAGCGGGAGGGAGCTTAAGACCCAGTACTTC; CDR3aa: CASSLGTSGRELKTQYF
d_gene: NA; abundance: NA; v_gene: TRBV7-9; j_gene: TRBJ2-1; CDR3nt: TGTGCCAGCAGCCGCGTGGGGTTTGGGGAGCAGTTCTTC; CDR3aa: CASSRVGFGEQFF
d_gene: NA; abundance: few; v_gene: TRBV3-1; j_gene: TRBJ2-7; CDR3nt: TGTGCCAGCAGCCCCCAAGGCAGGGACCGTTCCTACGAGCAGTACTTC; CDR3aa: CASSPQGRDRSYEQYF
d_gene: NA; abundance: many; v_gene: TRBV20-1; j_gene: TRBJ2-1; CDR3nt: TGCAGTGCTAGTCTCTCGGCTGGACGACCGATGTACAATGAGCAGTTCTTC; CDR3aa: CSASLSAGRPMYNEQFF
d_gene: TRBD2; abundance: many; v_gene: TRBV6-5; j_gene: TRBJ2-7; CDR3nt: TGTGCCAGCAGTTACCCCGGGACTAGCGGACGTCCCTACGAGCAGTACTTC; CDR3aa: CASSYPGTSGRPYEQYF
d_gene: TRBD2; abundance: few; v_gene: TRBV20-1; j_gene: TRBJ2-7; CDR3nt: TGCAGTGCTGACGGGACTATCTCCTACGAGCAGTACTTC; CDR3aa: CSADGTISYEQYF
d_gene: NA; abundance: few; v_gene: TRBV3-1; j_gene: TRBJ2-7; CDR3nt: TGTGCCAGCAGCCAAGTTGGGGCCGCGGTCGAGCAGTACTTC; CDR3aa: CASSQVGAAVEQYF
d_gene: NA; abundance: NA; v_gene: TRBV6-2/TRBV6-3; j_gene: TRBJ2-7; CDR3nt: TGTGCCCCCTCGGGCCCAGGGGCAGATGGATCCTACGAGCAGTACTTC; CDR3aa: CAPSGPGADGSYEQYF
d_gene: NA; abundance: NA; v_gene: TRBV5-1; j_gene: TRBJ2-3; CDR3nt: TGCGCCAGCAGCCTTACTAGCTCTCGGGGTACAGATACGCAGTATTTT; CDR3aa: CASSLTSSRGTDTQYF
d_gene: TRBD1; abundance: many; v_gene: TRBV11-2; j_gene: TRBJ1-1; CDR3nt: TGTGCCAGCAGCTTAGGAGGGGGCTGGAACACTGAAGCTTTCTTT; CDR3aa: CASSLGGGWNTEAFF
d_gene: TRBD2; abundance: many; v_gene: TRBV20-1; j_gene: TRBJ2-7; CDR3nt: TGCAGTGCGAAGCGGGACCCTACGAAGCAGTACTTC; CDR3aa: CSAKRDPTKQYF
d_gene: TRBD1; abundance: NA; v_gene: TRBV10-2; j_gene: TRBJ2-2; CDR3nt: TGCGCCAGCAGTAGCCAGGGGGCTCATTCAGGGGAGCTGTTTTTT; CDR3aa: CASSSQGAHSGELFF
d_gene: NA; abundance: few; v_gene: TRBV11-2; j_gene: TRBJ2-4; CDR3nt: TGTGCCAGCAGCTTATTAGACATTCAGTACTTC; CDR3aa: CASSLLDIQYF